This TCR beta chain was recovered during a study of CD8 T cells in Susac syndrome. V lost 1 base and J lost 2, with 8 bases in between. Germline V gene data show CDR1 as DFQATT and CDR2 as SNEGSKA (reference sequence). The CDR3 spans 13 residues. A quantity of about 0.5 to 1 ug RNA underwent reverse transcription using random hexamers. TCRdb itself ran the immunoSEQ multiplex PCR reads through MiXCR, one entry per CDR3 protein. The profile shows about 89,000 distinct CDR3 sequences, just under 95% of them singletons. This receptor was taken from a human donor in good health. The genes are TRBV20-1 and TRBJ1-2; the D is unclear. The sequencing sample was made of CD8+ T cells from PBMCs. Here the CDR3 DNA reads TGCAGTGCTAGAGTGCCCGACAACTATGGCTACACCTTC. Residues: CSARVPDNYGYTF.